This record looks at one T cell receptor (beta chain) sequence and its context. The sample comes from a study of OX40 agonist ivuxolimab in advanced cancers. The data were produced by immunoSEQ multiplex PCR, yet TCRdb's version contains in-frame clones alone and is incomplete. The table lists around 60,000 clones, around 82% of them singletons, with roughly 1.9% in the top ten. V was clipped by 6 bases and J by 1 base, with 14 bases between them. Germline V gene data show CDR1 as SNHLY and CDR2 as FYNNEI. The CDR3 has 15 residues. The sequenced sample was CD4+ or CD8+ T cells sorted from blood, obtained in a trial of the OX40 agonist ivuxolimab. The chain carries TRBV2 and TRBJ2-3; possibly TRBD1 for D (5 bases). The TCR was taken from an adult with an advanced solid tumor such as melanoma, head and neck, liver or kidney cancer. The CDR3 spells CASSRQPLGTDTQYF. CDR3 sequence (DNA): TGTGCCAGCAGCAGACAGCCCCTAGGCACAGATACGCAGTATTTT.